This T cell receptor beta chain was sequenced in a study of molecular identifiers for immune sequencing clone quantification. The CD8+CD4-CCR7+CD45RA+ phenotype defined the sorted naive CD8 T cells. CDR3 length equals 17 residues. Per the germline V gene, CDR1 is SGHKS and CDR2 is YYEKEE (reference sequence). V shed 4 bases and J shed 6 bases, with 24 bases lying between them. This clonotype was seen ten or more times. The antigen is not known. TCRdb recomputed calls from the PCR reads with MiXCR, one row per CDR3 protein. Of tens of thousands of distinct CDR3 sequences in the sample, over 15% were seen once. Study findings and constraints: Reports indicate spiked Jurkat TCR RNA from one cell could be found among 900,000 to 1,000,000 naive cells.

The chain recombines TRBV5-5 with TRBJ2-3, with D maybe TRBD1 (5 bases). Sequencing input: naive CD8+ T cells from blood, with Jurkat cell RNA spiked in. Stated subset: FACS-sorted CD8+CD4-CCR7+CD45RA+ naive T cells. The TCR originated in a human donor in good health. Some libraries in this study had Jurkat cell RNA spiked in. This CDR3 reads CASSPTPRGLPQDTQYF. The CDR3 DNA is TGTGCCAGCAGCCCTACGCCTAGGGGTCTCCCTCAGGATACGCAGTATTTT.